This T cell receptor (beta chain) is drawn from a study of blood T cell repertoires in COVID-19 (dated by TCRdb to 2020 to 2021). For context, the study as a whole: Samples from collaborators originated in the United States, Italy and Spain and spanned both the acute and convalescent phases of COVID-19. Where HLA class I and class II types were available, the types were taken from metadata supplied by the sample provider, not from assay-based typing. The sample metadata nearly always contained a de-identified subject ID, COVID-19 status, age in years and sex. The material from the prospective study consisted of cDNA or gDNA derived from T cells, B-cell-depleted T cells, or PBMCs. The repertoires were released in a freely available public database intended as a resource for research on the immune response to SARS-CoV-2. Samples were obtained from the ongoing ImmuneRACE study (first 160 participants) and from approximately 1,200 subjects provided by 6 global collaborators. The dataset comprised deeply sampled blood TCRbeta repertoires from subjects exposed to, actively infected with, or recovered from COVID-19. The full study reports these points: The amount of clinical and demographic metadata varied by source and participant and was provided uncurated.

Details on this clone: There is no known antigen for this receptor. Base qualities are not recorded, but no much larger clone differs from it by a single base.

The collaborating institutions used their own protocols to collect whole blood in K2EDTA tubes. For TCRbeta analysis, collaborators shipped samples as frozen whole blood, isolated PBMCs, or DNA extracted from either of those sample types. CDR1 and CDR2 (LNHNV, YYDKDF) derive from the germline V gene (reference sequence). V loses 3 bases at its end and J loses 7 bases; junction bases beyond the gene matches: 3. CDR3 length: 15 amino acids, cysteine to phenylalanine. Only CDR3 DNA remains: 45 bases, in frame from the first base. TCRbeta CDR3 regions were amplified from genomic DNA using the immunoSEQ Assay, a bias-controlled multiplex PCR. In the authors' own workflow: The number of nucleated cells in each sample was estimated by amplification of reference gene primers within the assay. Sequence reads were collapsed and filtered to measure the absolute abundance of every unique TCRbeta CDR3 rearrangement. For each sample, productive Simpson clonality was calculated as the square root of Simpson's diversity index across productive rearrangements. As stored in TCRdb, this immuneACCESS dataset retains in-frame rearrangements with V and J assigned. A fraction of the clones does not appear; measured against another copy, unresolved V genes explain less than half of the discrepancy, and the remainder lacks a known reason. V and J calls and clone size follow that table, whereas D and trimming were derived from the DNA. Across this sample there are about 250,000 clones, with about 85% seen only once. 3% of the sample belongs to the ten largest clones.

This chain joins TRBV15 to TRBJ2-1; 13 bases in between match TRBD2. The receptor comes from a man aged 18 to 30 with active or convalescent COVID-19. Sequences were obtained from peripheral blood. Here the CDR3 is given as CATSSGTSGMNEQFF. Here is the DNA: TGTGCCACCAGCAGCGGGACTAGCGGGATGAATGAGCAGTTCTTC. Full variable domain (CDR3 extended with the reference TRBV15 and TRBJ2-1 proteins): DAMVIQNPRYQVTQFGKPVTLSCSQTLNHNVMYWYQQKSSQAPKLLFHYYDKDFNNEADTPDNFQSRRPNTSFCFLDIRSPGLGDTAMYLCATSSGTSGMNEQFFGPGTRLTVL.